Reported below is one TCR beta chain. Germline CDR1 is MNHEY and CDR2 is SVGEGT. The CDR3 has 15 amino acids. Germline trimming cut 4 bases from V and 3 bases from J; bases unmatched to any gene: 6. The record originates from a study of blood T cell repertoires in COVID-19. Across the whole study: Collection of acute and convalescent COVID-19 samples took place in the United States, Italy and Spain. In each case, the material was cDNA or gDNA derived from T cells, B-cell-depleted T cells, or PBMCs.

Profiling relied on immunoSEQ multiplex PCR, and the TCRdb table lists in-frame clones only, not all of them. The sample holds about 210,000 clones, about 88% seen once. This chain joins TRBV6-2 or TRBV6-3 and TRBJ2-7; 10 bases fit TRBD1. The clonotype originates from a woman in her thirties or forties with acute or convalescent COVID-19. Sequencing was carried out using peripheral blood. The CDR3 nucleotides are TGTGCCAGCAGTTCGGACAGGGGGTTGGTCTACGAGCAGTACGTC. Amino acid sequence: CASSSDRGLVYEQYV.